The TCR beta chain described here comes from a study of shared clonotypes between healthy human individuals (TCRdb year 2020). Background on the whole study: The cohort comprised two women and a few men aged 18 to 49 years. The study deeply sequenced blood TCR repertoires of five healthy adults to estimate repertoire size and the extent of clonotype sharing between individuals. Different laboratories and diverse techniques were used to prepare libraries and sequence TCR repertoires, to increase sequencing depth and limit assay-specific biases. Leukapheresis yielded between about 0.9 and 10 billion PBMCs per donor. General conclusions and limits of the study: Pairwise subsampling led to the expectation that sequencing depth would affect the degree of clonotype sharing among donors. The small number of donors limited the genetic and exposure-history diversity represented. Sampling was restricted to blood, and TCR repertoires in tissue are likely to differ from TCR repertoires in blood.

From its cysteine to its phenylalanine, the CDR3 spans 15 amino acids. Just CDR3 DNA is preserved here, 45 bases in frame from base 1. The junction shows trimming of 4 bases on V and 2 bases on J, and the gene matches do not reach 2 bases of it. The germline V gene sets CDR1 to SQVTM and CDR2 to ANQGSEA. Using the deep immunoSEQ assay, TCR CDR3 regions were amplified from genomic DNA by multiplex PCR. Extracted genomic DNA from each cell subset was distributed evenly across all wells of several immunoSEQ 96-well plates, and each plate was treated as a replicate. For unsorted PBMC, approximately 290 ng genomic DNA, equal to roughly 32,000 T cell genomes, was loaded into each replicate PCR. Ten immunoSEQ deep assay plates were used to sequence the unsorted PBMC genomic DNA. The purified libraries were quantified using a Qubit 3.0 fluorometer, sized with a Bioanalyzer 2100, and then quantified again using the KAPA Library Quantification kit. Every immunoSEQ 96-well plate was sequenced on a dedicated single-read 150-cycle Illumina NextSeq 550 flow cell. The study's processing was this. Because the immunoSEQ output included only junctional sequences and no quality scores, the filtering could not be the same as the filtering used for full-length reads. To assign V/J genes and CDR3, sequences were annotated against IMGT germline references using PyIR, a Python wrapper for IgBLAST v1.9. Reads were removed for weak V/J assignments (E-value above 1e-6), missing CDR3, stop codons, out-of-frame junctions, or ambiguous translated residues. V3J clonotypes were defined as sequences sharing an identical inferred V gene, J gene, and CDR3 amino acid sequence. Percentage overlap between repertoires was calculated by dividing the number of shared unique clonotypes by the size of the smaller repertoire. Richness of each repertoire was evaluated using RTK rarefaction, the Chao1 estimator, and Recon v2.1 estimates of unobserved clonotypes. The immuneACCESS repertoire file appears here via TCRdb, limited to in-frame rearrangements. These files lack a portion of the clones; in checked studies, under half of the deficit traces to unresolved V genes, and the cause of the others is not known. For V, J and clone size, that table is used; D and trimming come from the DNA. The sample includes more than 450,000 clones, with 70% to 80% observed a single time. 10% to 15% of the sample goes to the ten largest clones.

To note about this clone: Its cognate antigen has yet to be identified. It has no much larger one-base neighbor in the sample; base qualities were not kept.

Healthy HIV-negative adults with no recently reported acute infections or vaccinations were included as donors. Every donor was a Caucasian adult living in Nashville, Tennessee, USA. For unsorted samples, some 100 million PBMCs were counted and genomic DNA was extracted with the QIAamp DNA Blood Mini kit. Blood was obtained by leukapheresis, after which PBMCs were separated by Ficoll-Histopaque density gradient centrifugation and cryopreserved in liquid nitrogen vapor phase. Recombination joined TRBV29-1 with TRBJ2-6, with 10 junctional bases fitting TRBD1. The TCR comes from a woman in her thirties or forties in good health. Some clones in this sample may be carry-over from other donors' samples. The sequenced sample consisted of PBMCs. The CDR3 here reads CSVGTGGTGANVLTF. The nucleotide sequence reads as follows: TGCAGCGTTGGGACAGGGGGAACTGGGGCCAACGTCCTGACTTTC.